This T cell receptor beta chain was identified in a study of cytomegalovirus exposure and HLA in healthy donors. The CDR3 sequence is 14 residues long. Germline V gene data show CDR1 as LNHNV and CDR2 as YYDKDF (reference sequence). V lost 0 bases to trimming and J lost 2 bases, with 7 bases between them. Vbeta (60) and Jbeta (13) primers were used in the PCR. Sequencing used immunoSEQ multiplex PCR; TCRdb keeps in-frame clones, though not all of them. The sample carries roughly 120,000 clones, 60% to 85% recorded once. This chain uses TRBV15 with TRBJ1-1; D ambiguous. The sample comprised PBMCs. This TCR was recovered from a woman aged 18-30 years in good health and CMV-seronegative. The CDR3 DNA reads as TGTGCCACCAGCAGAGATCCCCAAAACACTGAAGCTTTCTTT. Translating gives CATSRDPQNTEAFF. The full variable domain, rest sourced from reference TRBV15 and TRBJ1-1, is DAMVIQNPRYQVTQFGKPVTLSCSQTLNHNVMYWYQQKSSQAPKLLFHYYDKDFNNEADTPDNFQSRRPNTSFCFLDIRSPGLGDTAMYLCATSRDPQNTEAFFGQGTRLTVV.